These 17 T cell receptor beta chains originate from one sample sequenced in a study of shared clonotypes between healthy human individuals. Sequencing was performed with immunoSEQ multiplex PCR; in TCRdb, only in-frame clones are kept and a portion is missing. Among 2 million to 2.5 million clones listed, 80% to 95% were seen once. The sample comprised naive CD4+ T cells from PBMCs. Subset: CD45RA+ positively selected. These receptors were obtained from a man aged 18 to 30 in good health. Some clones in this sample may be carry-over from other donors' samples.

This chain links TRBV2 with TRBJ2-2; no reliable D call. The germline CDR1 and CDR2 sequences are SNHLY and FYNNEI. V dropped 0 bases and J dropped 7 bases, with 3 bases sitting between them. The CDR3 is made up of 12 amino acids. CDR3: CASSEAGGELFF. CDR3 nucleotides: TGTGCCAGCAGTGAAGCGGGCGGGGAGCTGTTTTTT.

The DNA of the CDR3 is TGTGCCAGCAGCTTCGACAGGGGCGAATCAGATACGCAGTATTTT. Translating it yields CASSFDRGESDTQYF. V gene TRBV7-9 combines with J gene TRBJ2-3; 8 bases agree with TRBD1. Losses at the gene ends were 3 bases for V and 4 bases for J; bases not matched to a gene: 6. The CDR3 is 15 amino acids. Germline V lookup: CDR1 SEHNR, CDR2 FQNEAQ (reference sequence).

This sequence joins TRBV7-2 and TRBJ2-7, with D possibly TRBD1 on 6 matching bases. CDR1 and CDR2 from the germline V gene are SGHTA and FQGNSA. This CDR3 has 14 amino acids. V gave up 1 base and J gave up 2 bases, with 9 bases separating them. The CDR3 is CASSLEPGAYEQYF. The CDR3 DNA is TGTGCCAGCAGCTTAGAACCAGGGGCCTACGAGCAGTACTTC.

The chain recombines TRBV7-8 with TRBJ1-2; D may be TRBD1 (5 bases). In germline, CDR1 is SGHVS, CDR2 FQNEAQ. The CDR3 is made up of 16 amino acids. The ends were cut back, 3 bases at V and 0 bases at J, with 14 bases in the middle. As DNA, the CDR3 is TGTGCCAGCAGCTTCTATTCAGGGCGAACTAACTATGGCTACACCTTC. Translation: CASSFYSGRTNYGYTF. Variable domain in full (rest from reference TRBV7-8 and TRBJ1-2): GAGVSQSPRYKVAKRGQDVALRCDPISGHVSLFWYQQALGQGPEFLTYFQNEAQLDKSGLPSDRFFAERPEGSVSTLKIQRTQQEDSAVYLCASSFYSGRTNYGYTFGSGTRLTVV.

This sequence joins TRBV6-6 and TRBJ1-1; D unclear. This CDR3 comprises 15 residues. V gave up 4 bases and J gave up 3 bases, with 15 bases separating them. CDR1 MNHNY and CDR2 SVGAGI come from the germline V gene (reference sequence). CDR3 sequence (DNA): TGTGCCAGCAGTTTTACGGGGTCCCCGGACACTGAAGCTTTCTTT. Protein sequence: CASSFTGSPDTEAFF.

The chain has TRBV18 and TRBJ1-1, with D possibly TRBD1 on 6 matching bases. The CDR3 covers 16 residues. CDR1 is KGHSH, CDR2 LQKENI, per germline. V lost 1 base and J lost 3, with 15 bases in between. The CDR3 here is CASSPRRSRGDTEAFF. In DNA form, the CDR3 reads TGTGCCAGCTCACCACGACGAAGCAGGGGTGACACTGAAGCTTTCTTT.

V usage is TRBV28 and J usage is TRBJ1-1; tentatively, D is TRBD1 (5 bases). Trimming stripped 7 bases from V and 4 bases from J, with 16 bases between. CDR1 and CDR2 from the germline V gene are MDHEN and SYDVKM. The CDR3 is 14 residues long. The CDR3 bases are TGTGCCAGCATCCCTGGTAGGGGAGGCACTGAAGCTTTCTTT. Translating it yields CASIPGRGGTEAFF.

The V gene is TRBV5-6, the J gene TRBJ1-2; 8 bases align to TRBD1. This CDR3 region has 17 residues. Germline V gene sequence: CDR1 SGHDT, CDR2 YYEEEE. Trimming at V came to 4 bases and at J to 8 bases, leaving 19 bases not matched to a gene. In DNA form, the CDR3 reads TGTGCCAGCAGCCGCGAATCCGGACAGGGCCACACTGGCGGCTACACCTTC. Its translation: CASSRESGQGHTGGYTF. Complete variable domain (other parts from reference TRBV5-6 and TRBJ1-2): DAGVTQSPTHLIKTRGQQVTLRCSPKSGHDTVSWYQQALGQGPQFIFQYYEEEERQRGNFPDRFSGHQFPNYSSELNVNALLLGDSALYLCASSRESGQGHTGGYTFGSGTRLTVV.

The rearrangement uses TRBV5-1 and TRBJ1-5; D is ambiguous. This CDR3 comprises 14 residues. Between the trimmed V and J ends, which lost 0 bases and 2 bases, there was a span of 6 bases. Germline V gives CDR1 SGHRS, CDR2 YFSETQ. DNA of the CDR3: TGCGCCAGCAGCTTGGATCAGGGCAATCAGCCCCAGCATTTT. Translated, it gives CASSLDQGNQPQHF.

This sequence joins TRBV12-5 and TRBJ2-1, with D tentatively TRBD2 (5 bases). Trimming shortened V by 0 bases and J by 8 bases, and 8 bases separated the two germline ends. Germline assignment: CDR1 LGHNT and CDR2 FRNRAP. There are 13 residues in the CDR3. Here the CDR3 DNA reads TGTGCTAGTGGTTTGGTGGGAGACGATGAGCAGTTCTTC. Encoded protein: CASGLVGDDEQFF. The variable domain in full, completed from reference TRBV12-5 and TRBJ2-1, reads DARVTQTPRHKVTEMGQEVTMRCQPILGHNTVFWYRQTMMQGLELLAYFRNRAPLDDSGMPKDRFSAEMPDATLATLKIQPSEPRDSAVYFCASGLVGDDEQFFGPGTRLTVL.

CDR3 sequence (DNA): TGTGCCAGCTCAGCTGATTGGAACACTGAAGCTTTCTTT. It translates to CASSADWNTEAFF. The chain joins TRBV18 to TRBJ1-1; D call uncertain. Trimming took off 5 bases at V and 1 base at J, with 8 bases between the two ends. The CDR3 consists of 13 residues. Germline CDR1 and CDR2: KGHSH and LQKENI. Full variable domain (remainder filled in from reference TRBV18 and TRBJ1-1): NAGVMQNPRHLVRRRGQEARLRCSPMKGHSHVYWYRQLPEEGLKFMVYLQKENIIDESGMPKERFSAEFPKEGPSILRIQQVVRGDSAAYFCASSADWNTEAFFGQGTRLTVV.

Worth noting for this clone: Within the sample, other DNA sequences also encode this same CDR3. The chain is built from TRBV4-3 and TRBJ2-5; 9 positions agree with TRBD2. With V trimmed by 3 bases and J by 5 bases, 1 base remained unmatched. This CDR3 has 13 residues. Germline CDR1 reads LGHNA; CDR2 reads YSLEER. For the CDR3, the DNA is TGCGCCAGCAGCCAGAGCGGGAGGGAGACCCAGTACTTC. Translating it yields CASSQSGRETQYF.

V is TRBV7-9 and J is TRBJ2-3; possibly TRBD2 for D (6 bases). Germline values: CDR1 SEHNR, CDR2 FQNEAQ (reference sequence). The V gene lost 5 bases and the J gene lost 5 bases, with 17 bases spanning the gap. The CDR3 runs 15 residues. This CDR3 is CASSTRRGGVDTQYF. DNA of the CDR3: TGTGCCAGCAGCACAAGACGGGGAGGAGTAGATACGCAGTATTTT.

The chain carries TRBV2 and TRBJ2-1; 7 nucleotides agree with TRBD2. The germline CDR1 and CDR2 sequences are SNHLY and FYNNEI. The CDR3 contains 13 residues. J was trimmed by 7 bases and V by 5 bases; bases with no gene match: 5. The CDR3 DNA sequence: TGTGCCAGCAGTTACCTACTAGCGAATGAGCAGTTCTTC. This gives the protein CASSYLLANEQFF.

The rearrangement joins TRBV25-1 to TRBJ2-2; D assignment may be TRBD1 or TRBD2 (5 bases each). This CDR3 has 13 residues. The germline V gene encodes CDR1 MGHDK and CDR2 SYGVNS. V dropped 6 bases and J dropped 5 bases, with 10 bases sitting between them. CDR3 protein: CASRGPTTGELFF. The CDR3 DNA is TGTGCCAGCAGGGGACCTACAACCGGGGAGCTGTTTTTT.

The rearrangement links TRBV9 to TRBJ2-5; 9 bases match TRBD1. This CDR3 contains 16 residues. V trimming: 3 bases; J trimming: 5 bases; junction bases outside the gene matches: 11. Germline V CDR1 and CDR2: SGDLS, YYNGEE. The CDR3 DNA sequence: TGTGCCAGCAGCGCGGACCTGACAGGGGGGAGGGAGACCCAGTACTTC. Translated, it gives CASSADLTGGRETQYF.

The rearrangement joins TRBV15 to TRBJ2-1; 9 bases align to TRBD2. The V segment lost 0 bases and the J segment 7 bases; nucleotides outside the gene matches: 10. This CDR3 comprises 17 residues. Germline-derived CDR1 and CDR2 are LNHNV and YYDKDF (reference sequence). In DNA, the CDR3 is TGTGCCACCAGCAGAGATTTAGGGCGGGAGGGCCGTAATGAGCAGTTCTTC. This translates into CATSRDLGREGRNEQFF.